This record concerns one TCR beta chain sequence. The germline V gene has CDR1 LNHDA and CDR2 SQIVND (reference sequence). This CDR3 has 13 residues. Trimming pared 6 bases from V and 7 bases from J, leaving 12 bases between. This specimen comes from a study of blood T cell repertoires in COVID-19. Study information: There were acute and convalescent COVID-19 samples, and they came from the United States, Italy and Spain. T cells, B-cell-depleted T cells, or PBMCs provided the cDNA or gDNA that served as material.

Authors' processing steps: Amplified reference gene primers provided the basis for estimating nucleated cell counts. Sequencing was performed with immunoSEQ multiplex PCR; in TCRdb, only in-frame clones are kept and a portion is missing. The DNA gave D and trimming, while V, J and clone size come from that table. This sample has 140,000 or so clones, with approximately 85% found just once. The sequence was obtained from a man between 45 and 60 years old with acute or convalescent COVID-19. This rearrangement joins TRBV19 to TRBJ1-4; tentatively, D is TRBD1 (6 bases). Sequencing was done on a sample of peripheral blood. This chain's CDR3 is CASSFQGSEKLFF. In DNA form, the CDR3 reads TGTGCCAGTAGCTTCCAGGGGAGTGAAAAACTGTTTTTT.